These 23 T cell receptor beta chains share one sample of origin, sequenced in a study of regulatory T cells in long-lasting Graves disease. Construction of the TCR beta libraries employed iRepertoire HTBI primers in conjunction with Arm-PCR of CDR3 regions. In TCRdb, the multiplex PCR reads were re-called with MiXCR into one record per CDR3 protein. The data hold about 530,000 distinct CDR3 sequences, with about 16% observed a single time. The time point was: newly diagnosed GD, antithyroid drugs for less than 3 months. Extracted PBMC RNA gave rise to the TCR library. These sequences were also reported in another study, on T cells in Graves' hyperthyroidism and ophthalmopathy.

The material was peripheral blood mononuclear cells (PBMCs), obtained at new diagnosis, from a patient treated with antithyroid drugs. Receptors were obtained from a middle-aged woman with Graves disease.

This clonotype was observed at least ten times. This chain links TRBV12-3 or TRBV12-4 with TRBJ2-2, with TRBD2 matching 7 bases. With 3 bases clipped from V and 2 bases from J, the junction kept 12 bases outside the gene matches. The CDR3 spans 18 residues. CDR3 region: CASSFVGRAGDNTGELFF. As DNA, the CDR3 is TGTGCCAGCAGTTTTGTGGGAAGGGCGGGGGACAACACCGGGGAGCTGTTTTTT.

This clonotype has only one observation. V is TRBV4-1 and J is TRBJ1-4; D perhaps matches TRBD1 (6 bases). V lost 0 bases and J 1 base, leaving 9 bases between the germline ends. The V gene's germline CDR1 is MGHRA and CDR2 YSYEKL. The CDR3 has 16 residues. CDR3 in DNA: TGCGCCAGCAGCCAAGAAAGGGGGGTAACTAATGAAAAACTGTTTTTT. Its translation: CASSQERGVTNEKLFF.

This clonotype has more than one count but fewer than ten. This chain uses TRBV11-2 with TRBJ1-5, with 9 bases identical to TRBD1. The V segment lost 0 bases and the J segment 1 base; nucleotides outside the gene matches: 1. CDR3 size: 16 residues. Germline V gene sequence: CDR1 SGHAT, CDR2 FQNNGV. The CDR3 nucleotides are TGTGCCAGCAGCTTAGACGGACAGGGGAGCAATCAGCCCCAGCATTTT. Translating gives CASSLDGQGSNQPQHF.

This chain links TRBV29-1 with TRBJ1-3; TRBD1 is a possible D gene (6 bases). V gave up 4 bases and J gave up 6 bases, with 10 bases separating them. Germline assignment: CDR1 SQVTM and CDR2 ANQGSEA. The CDR3 has 12 amino acids. DNA of the CDR3: TGCAGCGTTGCCAGGGGTGCAAACACCATATATTTT. Protein: CSVARGANTIYF.

This clonotype was observed many times. The rearrangement links TRBV20-1 to TRBJ2-5, with TRBD1 matching over 8 bases. Trimming took 4 bases from V and 5 from J; bases not matched to a gene: 9. CDR1 DFQATT and CDR2 SNEGSKA come from the germline V gene (reference sequence). This CDR3 comprises 14 residues. The CDR3 sequence: CSAKTGGQWETQYF. CDR3 in DNA: TGCAGTGCTAAAACAGGGGGGCAATGGGAGACCCAGTACTTC.

V is TRBV11-1 and J is TRBJ2-3, with 8 bases lining up with TRBD2. V shed 5 bases, J shed 4 bases, and the junction held 2 bases outside the gene matches. Germline V lookup: CDR1 SGHAT, CDR2 FQDESV (reference sequence). CDR3 size: 13 residues. The CDR3 region is CASSPGGSDTQYF. Here the CDR3 DNA reads TGTGCCAGCAGCCCGGGGGGGTCAGATACGCAGTATTTT.

Details on this clonotype: A much larger clone lies one base from this, so it may be a read error. V gene TRBV20-1 combines with J gene TRBJ2-1; tentatively, D is TRBD1 or TRBD2 (5 bases each). The germline gives CDR1 DFQATT, CDR2 SNEGSKA (reference sequence). CDR3 length: 13 residues. V was shortened by 6 bases and J by 12 bases, with 21 bases between the two germline ends. CDR3 nucleotide sequence: TGCAGTGCGACCCCCGGGACGTTGGCCGGGCAGTTCTTC. Translating it yields CSATPGTLAGQFF.

The V and J genes are TRBV27 and TRBJ2-2; D is ambiguous. Germline assignment: CDR1 MNHEY and CDR2 SMNVEV (reference sequence). This CDR3 has 14 amino acids. The V end lost 3 bases, the J end lost 3 bases, and 8 bases lay between the germline ends. CDR3 sequence: CASSLEGYTGELFF. CDR3 coding DNA: TGTGCCAGCAGTTTGGAAGGCTACACCGGGGAGCTGTTTTTT.

This clonotype was seen repeatedly, ten times or more. The CDR3: CASSLVGRRRGIEQFF. CDR3 DNA: TGTGCCAGCAGCTTAGTGGGGCGGAGGCGGGGGATCGAGCAGTTCTTC. The chain combines TRBV11-2 with TRBJ2-1; TRBD2 matches at 7 bases. Germline V gene lookup returns CDR1 SGHAT and CDR2 FQNNGV. This CDR3 is built from 16 residues. V gave up 1 base and J gave up 10 bases; unmatched junction bases: 13.

This clonotype was seen repeatedly, ten times or more. The CDR3 protein is CAWSVSLYEQYF. The DNA of the CDR3 is TGTGCCTGGAGTGTATCCCTATACGAGCAGTACTTC. This chain links TRBV30 with TRBJ2-7; the D is unclear. V gave up 0 bases and J gave up 4 bases, with 7 bases separating them. CDR3 length: 12 amino acids. Germline V CDR1 and CDR2: GTSNPN, SVGIG (reference sequence).

The V gene is TRBV6-1, the J gene TRBJ1-1; D is possibly TRBD1 (5 bases). CDR3 length equals 15 residues. Germline CDR1 MNHNS, CDR2 SASEGT. Trimming pared 5 bases from V and 3 bases from J, leaving 16 bases between. This chain's CDR3 is CASSTRTRWDTEAFF. The CDR3, as DNA: TGTGCCAGCAGTACCCGGACACGATGGGACACTGAAGCTTTCTTT.

This clonotype was counted many times. A junction boundary mismatches the germline segment, possibly from a read error. V usage is TRBV28 and J usage is TRBJ2-3, with D unresolved. This CDR3 is built from 13 residues. CDR1 and CDR2 (germline): MDHEN, SYDVKM. CDR3: CASSEGSTDTQYF. CDR3 DNA: TGCGCCAGCAGCGAAGGTAGCACAGATACGCAGTATTTT.

On this clonotype itself: A much larger clone is a single base away; this may be a read error. The chain has TRBV24-1 and TRBJ2-1; D uncertain. V shed 3 bases and J shed 16 bases, with 18 bases lying between them. The germline CDR1 and CDR2 sequences are KGHDR and SFDVKD. The CDR3 loop spans 13 amino acids. The DNA of the CDR3 is TGTGCCACCAGTGATGCCCCCGGGTACTCAGTCTTCTTC. Translated, it gives CATSDAPGYSVFF.

This clonotype was found many times. This chain uses TRBV6-5 with TRBJ2-1, with 14 bases fitting TRBD2. In germline, CDR1 is MNHEY, CDR2 SVGAGI. The CDR3 covers 17 residues. The trim removed 4 bases at V and 10 bases at J, leaving 12 bases unmatched. The CDR3 DNA sequence: TGTGCCAGCAGTTCACTAGCGACTAGCGGGGGGGCAAAGGAGCAGTTCTTC. Translating it yields CASSSLATSGGAKEQFF.

This sequence joins TRBV6-2 or TRBV6-3 and TRBJ1-5; 7 bases align to TRBD1. The CDR3 runs to 19 residues. The germline V gene encodes CDR1 MNHEY and CDR2 SVGEGT. V lost 2 bases to trimming and J lost 0 bases; unmatched junction nucleotides: 13. The CDR3 DNA reads TGTGCCAGCAGTTACACCCAGGGCCGGGACAGATATAGCAATCAGCCCCAGCATTTT. Residues: CASSYTQGRDRYSNQPQHF.

The chain joins TRBV4-1 to TRBJ1-2, with 7 bases that match TRBD1. The CDR3 totals 18 residues. Germline-derived CDR1 and CDR2 are MGHRA and YSYEKL. Losses at the gene ends were 2 bases for V and 2 bases for J; bases not matched to a gene: 14. The CDR3 spells CASSQKYPPLTGNYGYTF. DNA of the CDR3: TGCGCCAGCAGCCAAAAGTACCCCCCCCTGACAGGGAACTATGGCTACACCTTC.

This clonotype was found once. This chain uses TRBV5-4 with TRBJ1-6, with D possibly TRBD1 on 5 matching bases. V was clipped by 4 bases and J by 8 bases, with 19 bases between them. The CDR3 runs to 16 residues. In germline, CDR1 is SGHNT, CDR2 YYREEE (reference sequence). Here the CDR3 DNA reads TGTGCCAGCAGCATACAGGCCCCGAAGGGAGATTCACCCCTCCACTTT. As protein: CASSIQAPKGDSPLHF.

This clonotype was detected a few times. The CDR3 DNA reads TGCAGTGCTAGGGATCCTGTTTTCGGGAACACTGAAGCTTTCTTT. Translation gives CSARDPVFGNTEAFF. V is TRBV20-1 and J is TRBJ1-1; D is undetermined. CDR3 length equals 15 residues. CDR1 and CDR2 (germline): DFQATT, SNEGSKA (reference sequence). V was pared by 3 bases and J by 1 base, with 15 bases between.

The V call is TRBV10-3, the J call TRBJ1-2; D is ambiguous. This CDR3 comprises 13 residues. Trimming cost V 0 bases and J 4 bases, with 6 bases left between them. The germline CDR1 and CDR2 sequences are ENHRY and SYGVKD. The CDR3 is CAISESAGYGYTF. CDR3 nucleotides: TGTGCCATCAGTGAGTCAGCGGGCTATGGCTACACCTTC.

This clonotype was picked up many times. V is TRBV3-1 and J is TRBJ1-1; tentatively, D is TRBD1 (6 bases). Germline CDR1 reads LGHDT; CDR2 reads YNNKEL (reference sequence). Trimming removed 4 bases from V and 1 base from J, with 22 bases in between. There are 18 residues in the CDR3. Here the CDR3 DNA reads TGTGCCAGCAGCCTGGGACACCTATCAACGGGTAGGAACACTGAAGCTTTCTTT. It translates to CASSLGHLSTGRNTEAFF.

V and J are TRBV5-5 and TRBJ1-2, with D maybe TRBD1 (5 bases). V shed 1 base and J shed 2 bases, with 9 bases lying between them. The germline V gene encodes CDR1 SGHKS and CDR2 YYEKEE (reference sequence). The CDR3 contains 14 residues. CDR3 DNA: TGTGCCAGCAGCTTGAATGGGGCAAACTATGGCTACACCTTC. It encodes CASSLNGANYGYTF.

J is TRBJ2-7 and V is TRBV5-1; D call uncertain. Trimming took 0 bases from V and 4 from J, leaving 17 bases between them. Germline CDR1 reads SGHRS; CDR2 reads YFSETQ. The CDR3 totals 16 residues. The DNA for the CDR3 is TGCGCCAGCAGCTTGGAGGTGGGCTTAAGGCCTTACGAGCAGTACTTC. It encodes CASSLEVGLRPYEQYF. The entire variable domain, with the rest obtained from reference TRBV5-1 and TRBJ2-7, is as follows: KAGVTQTPRYLIKTRGQQVTLSCSPISGHRSVSWYQQTPGQGLQFLFEYFSETQRNKGNFPGRFSGRQFSNSRSEMNVSTLELGDSALYLCASSLEVGLRPYEQYFGPGTRLTVT.

The CDR3 spells CASSLIRNTGELFF. The CDR3 DNA is TGTGCCAGCAGCTTAATCCGAAACACCGGGGAGCTGTTTTTT. This chain connects TRBV7-9 to TRBJ2-2; D is ambiguous. V was cut by 2 bases and J by 2 bases, with 6 bases left in between. The CDR3 covers 14 residues. Germline V lookup: CDR1 SEHNR, CDR2 FQNEAQ (reference sequence).